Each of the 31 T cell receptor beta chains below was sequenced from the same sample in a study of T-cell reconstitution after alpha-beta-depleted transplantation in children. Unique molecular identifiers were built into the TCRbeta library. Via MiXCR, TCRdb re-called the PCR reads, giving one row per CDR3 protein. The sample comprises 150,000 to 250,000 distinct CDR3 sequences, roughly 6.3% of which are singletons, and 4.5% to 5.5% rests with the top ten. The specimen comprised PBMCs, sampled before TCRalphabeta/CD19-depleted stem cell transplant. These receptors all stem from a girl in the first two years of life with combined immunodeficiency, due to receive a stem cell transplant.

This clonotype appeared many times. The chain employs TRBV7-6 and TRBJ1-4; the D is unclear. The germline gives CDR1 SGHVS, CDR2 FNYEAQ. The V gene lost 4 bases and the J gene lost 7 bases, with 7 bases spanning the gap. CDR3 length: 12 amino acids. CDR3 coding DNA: TGTGCCAGCAGCTCACCGGCTGAAAAACTGTTTTTT. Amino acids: CASSSPAEKLFF.

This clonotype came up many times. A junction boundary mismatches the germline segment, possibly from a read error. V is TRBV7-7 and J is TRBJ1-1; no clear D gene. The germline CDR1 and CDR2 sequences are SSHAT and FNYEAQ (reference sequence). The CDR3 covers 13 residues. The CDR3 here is CASSLDSNTEAFF. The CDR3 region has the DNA TGTGCTAGCAGCTTAGATAGTAACACTGAAGCTTTCTTT.

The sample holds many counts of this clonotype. CDR3 in amino acids: CAISSGGKNQPQHF. The DNA for the CDR3 is TGTGCCATCAGTTCCGGGGGGAAGAATCAGCCCCAGCATTTT. The chain joins TRBV10-3 to TRBJ1-5, with D perhaps TRBD1 (5 bases). V was clipped by 5 bases and J by 4 bases, with 12 bases between them. The CDR3 covers 14 residues. Germline CDR1 is ENHRY and CDR2 is SYGVKD.

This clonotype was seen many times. This CDR3 reads CASSPGQGNTIYF. CDR3 DNA sequence: TGTGCCAGCTCGCCGGGACAGGGAAACACCATATATTTT. J is TRBJ1-3 and V is TRBV18, with 7 positions matching TRBD1. Trimming cost V 6 bases and J 4 bases; bases outside gene matches: 3. The CDR3 runs to 13 residues. Germline loops: CDR1 KGHSH, CDR2 LQKENI.

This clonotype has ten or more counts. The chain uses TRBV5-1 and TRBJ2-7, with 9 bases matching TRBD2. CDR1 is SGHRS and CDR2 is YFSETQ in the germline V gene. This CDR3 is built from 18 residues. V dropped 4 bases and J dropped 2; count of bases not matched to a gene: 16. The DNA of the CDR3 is TGCGCCAGCAGCAGCGGGCGGACGACTAGCGGAGGCCCCTACGAGCAGTACTTC. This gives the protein CASSSGRTTSGGPYEQYF.

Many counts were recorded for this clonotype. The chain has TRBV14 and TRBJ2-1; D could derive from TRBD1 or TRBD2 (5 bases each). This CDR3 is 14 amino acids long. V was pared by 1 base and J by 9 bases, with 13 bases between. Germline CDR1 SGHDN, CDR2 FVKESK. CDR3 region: CASSQVESGSEQFF. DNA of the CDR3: TGTGCCAGCAGCCAAGTTGAATCAGGGAGTGAGCAGTTCTTC.

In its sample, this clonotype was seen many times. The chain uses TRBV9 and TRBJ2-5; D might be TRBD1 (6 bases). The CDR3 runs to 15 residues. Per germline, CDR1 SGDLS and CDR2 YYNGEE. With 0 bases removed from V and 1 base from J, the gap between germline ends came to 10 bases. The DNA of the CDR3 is TGTGCCAGCAGCGTAGAGGACAGAGTCCAAGAGACCCAGTACTTC. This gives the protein CASSVEDRVQETQYF. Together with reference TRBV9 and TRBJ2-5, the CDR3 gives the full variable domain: DSGVTQTPKHLITATGQRVTLRCSPRSGDLSVYWYQQSLDQGLQFLIQYYNGEERAKGNILERFSAQQFPDLHSELNLSSLELGDSALYFCASSVEDRVQETQYFGPGTRLLVL.

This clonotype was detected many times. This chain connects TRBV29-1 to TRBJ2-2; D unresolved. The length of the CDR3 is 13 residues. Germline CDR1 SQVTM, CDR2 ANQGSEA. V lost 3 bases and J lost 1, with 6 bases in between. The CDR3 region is CSVEAENTGELFF. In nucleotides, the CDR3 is TGCAGCGTTGAGGCAGAGAACACCGGGGAGCTGTTTTTT.

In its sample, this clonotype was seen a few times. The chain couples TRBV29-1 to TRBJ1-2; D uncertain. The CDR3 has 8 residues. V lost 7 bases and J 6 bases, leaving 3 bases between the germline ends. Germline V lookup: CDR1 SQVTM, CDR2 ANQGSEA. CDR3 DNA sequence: TGCAGCGGTGATGGCTACACCTTC. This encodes CSGDGYTF.

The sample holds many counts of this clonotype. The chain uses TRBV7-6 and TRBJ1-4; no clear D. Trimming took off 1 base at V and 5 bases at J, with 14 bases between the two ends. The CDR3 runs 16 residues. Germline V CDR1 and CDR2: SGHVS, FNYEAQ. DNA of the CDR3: TGTGCCAGCAGCTTAGGGCCTGAACTTTTGAATGAAAAACTGTTTTTT. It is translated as CASSLGPELLNEKLFF.

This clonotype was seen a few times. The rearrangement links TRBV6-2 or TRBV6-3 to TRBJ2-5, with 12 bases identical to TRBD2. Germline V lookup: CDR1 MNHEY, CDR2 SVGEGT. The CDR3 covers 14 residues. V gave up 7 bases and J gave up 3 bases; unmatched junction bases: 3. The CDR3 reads CASTRLAGEETQYF. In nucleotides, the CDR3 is TGTGCCAGCACCAGACTAGCGGGAGAAGAGACCCAGTACTTC.

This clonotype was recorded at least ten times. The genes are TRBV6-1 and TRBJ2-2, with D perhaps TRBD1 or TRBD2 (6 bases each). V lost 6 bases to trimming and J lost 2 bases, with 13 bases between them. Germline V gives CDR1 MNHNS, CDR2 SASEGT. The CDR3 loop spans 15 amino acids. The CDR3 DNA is TGTGCCAGCAGCCCCAAGGGGGGAAACACCGGGGAGCTGTTTTTT. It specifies CASSPKGGNTGELFF.

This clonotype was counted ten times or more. DNA for the CDR3: TGTGCCAGCAGCTTGGGGGATCTGGGTGAGCAGTTCTTC. It translates to CASSLGDLGEQFF. The chain recombines TRBV11-3 with TRBJ2-1, with D perhaps being TRBD1 or TRBD2 (5 bases each). Germline CDR1 is SGHNT and CDR2 is YENEEA. V lost 3 bases to trimming and J lost 9 bases, with 12 bases between them. The CDR3 spans 13 residues.

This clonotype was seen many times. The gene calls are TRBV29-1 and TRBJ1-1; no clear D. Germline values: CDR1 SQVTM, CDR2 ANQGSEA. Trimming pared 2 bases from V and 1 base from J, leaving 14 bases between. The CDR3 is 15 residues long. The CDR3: CSVEPSPTGNTEAFF. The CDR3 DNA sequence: TGCAGCGTTGAACCCTCTCCGACGGGGAACACTGAAGCTTTCTTT.

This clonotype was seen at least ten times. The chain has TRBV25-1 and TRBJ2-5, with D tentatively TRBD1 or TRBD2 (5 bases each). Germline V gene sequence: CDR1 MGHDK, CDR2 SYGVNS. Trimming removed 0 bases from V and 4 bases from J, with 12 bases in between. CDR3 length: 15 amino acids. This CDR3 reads CASSEYIGARETQYF. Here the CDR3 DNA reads TGTGCCAGCAGTGAATATATCGGGGCGAGAGAGACCCAGTACTTC.

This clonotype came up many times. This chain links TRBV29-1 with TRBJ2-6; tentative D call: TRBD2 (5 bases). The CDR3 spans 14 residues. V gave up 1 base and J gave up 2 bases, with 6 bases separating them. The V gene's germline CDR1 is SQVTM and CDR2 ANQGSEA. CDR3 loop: CSVEGGAGANVLTF. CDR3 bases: TGCAGCGTTGAAGGGGGAGCTGGGGCCAACGTCCTGACTTTC.

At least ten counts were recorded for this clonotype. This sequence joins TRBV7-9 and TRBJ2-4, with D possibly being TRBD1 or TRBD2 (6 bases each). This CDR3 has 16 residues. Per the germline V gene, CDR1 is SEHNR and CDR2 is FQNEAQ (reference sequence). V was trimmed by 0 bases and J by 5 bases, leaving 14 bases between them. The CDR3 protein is CASSLADRGPQNIQYF. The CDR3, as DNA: TGTGCCAGCAGCTTAGCCGATCGGGGGCCCCAAAACATTCAGTACTTC.

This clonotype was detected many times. Written as DNA, the CDR3 is TGTGCCAGCACACGAAGAGGGGCGGGGGATACGCAGTATTTT. This gives the protein CASTRRGAGDTQYF. The rearrangement uses TRBV7-9 and TRBJ2-3; possibly TRBD2 for D (6 bases). The germline V and J ends were trimmed by 7 bases and 6 bases, with 17 bases remaining between them. Germline V gene lookup returns CDR1 SEHNR and CDR2 FQNEAQ (reference sequence). The CDR3 consists of 14 residues.

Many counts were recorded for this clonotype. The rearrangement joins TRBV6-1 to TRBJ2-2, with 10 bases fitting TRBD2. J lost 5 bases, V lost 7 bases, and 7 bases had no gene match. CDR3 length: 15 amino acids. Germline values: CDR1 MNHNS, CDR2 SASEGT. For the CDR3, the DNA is TGTGCCAGCACCCCAGCGGGGGGGAGGACCGGGGAGCTGTTTTTT. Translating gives CASTPAGGRTGELFF.

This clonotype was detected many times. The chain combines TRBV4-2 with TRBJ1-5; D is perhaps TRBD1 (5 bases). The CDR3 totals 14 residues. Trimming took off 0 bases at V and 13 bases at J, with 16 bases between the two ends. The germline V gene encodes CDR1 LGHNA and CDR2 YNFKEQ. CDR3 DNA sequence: TGTGCCAGCAGCCAAGATGGGGCAGTGGGAGCTCAGCATTTT. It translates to CASSQDGAVGAQHF.

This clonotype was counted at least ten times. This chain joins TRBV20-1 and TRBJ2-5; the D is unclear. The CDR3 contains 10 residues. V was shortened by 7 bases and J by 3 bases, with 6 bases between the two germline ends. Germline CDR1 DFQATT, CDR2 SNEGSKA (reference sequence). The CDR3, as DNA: TGCAGTGTCCCTAAAGAGACCCAGTACTTC. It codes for CSVPKETQYF.

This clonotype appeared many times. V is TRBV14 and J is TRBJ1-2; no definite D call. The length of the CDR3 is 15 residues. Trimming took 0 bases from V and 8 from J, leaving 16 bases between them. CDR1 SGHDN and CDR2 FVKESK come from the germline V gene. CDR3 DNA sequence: TGTGCCAGCAGCCAAGATAAGCGGGGATCAGGCGGCTACACCTTC. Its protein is CASSQDKRGSGGYTF. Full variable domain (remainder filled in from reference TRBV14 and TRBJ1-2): EAGVTQFPSHSVIEKGQTVTLRCDPISGHDNLYWYRRVMGKEIKFLLHFVKESKQDESGMPNNRFLAERTGGTYSTLKVQPAELEDSGVYFCASSQDKRGSGGYTFGSGTRLTVV.

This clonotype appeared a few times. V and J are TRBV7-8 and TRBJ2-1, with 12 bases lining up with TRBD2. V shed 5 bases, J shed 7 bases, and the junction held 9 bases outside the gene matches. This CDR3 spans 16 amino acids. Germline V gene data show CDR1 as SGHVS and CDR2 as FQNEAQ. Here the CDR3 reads CASSPWTSGNLNEQFF. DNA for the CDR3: TGTGCCAGCAGCCCCTGGACTAGCGGGAACCTTAATGAGCAGTTCTTC.

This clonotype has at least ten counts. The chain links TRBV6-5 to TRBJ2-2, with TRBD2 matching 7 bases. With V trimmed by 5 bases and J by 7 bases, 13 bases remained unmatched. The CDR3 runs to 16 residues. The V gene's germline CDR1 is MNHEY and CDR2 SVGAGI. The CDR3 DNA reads TGTGCCAGCAGTCGGCGGGAGCGCACTAAAAGCGGGGAGCTGTTTTTT. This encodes CASSRRERTKSGELFF.

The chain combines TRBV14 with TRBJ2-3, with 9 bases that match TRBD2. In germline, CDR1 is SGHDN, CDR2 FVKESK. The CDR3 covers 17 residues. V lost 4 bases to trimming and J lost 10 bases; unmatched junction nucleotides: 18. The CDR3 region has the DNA TGTGCCAGCAGCCCATACCCCACGGGACTAGCAGGAGAGGCGCAGTATTTT. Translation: CASSPYPTGLAGEAQYF.

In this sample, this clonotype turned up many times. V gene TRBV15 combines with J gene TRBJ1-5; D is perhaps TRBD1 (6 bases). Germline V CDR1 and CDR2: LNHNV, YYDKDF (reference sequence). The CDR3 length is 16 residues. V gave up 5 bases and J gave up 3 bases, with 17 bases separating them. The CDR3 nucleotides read TGTGCCACCAGCGTAGACCGGACAGCCTTCAATCAGCCCCAGCATTTT. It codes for CATSVDRTAFNQPQHF.

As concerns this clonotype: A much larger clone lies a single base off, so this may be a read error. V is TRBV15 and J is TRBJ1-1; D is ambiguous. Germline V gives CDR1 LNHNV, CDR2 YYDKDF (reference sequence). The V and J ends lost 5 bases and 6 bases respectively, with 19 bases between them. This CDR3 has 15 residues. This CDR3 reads CATSSEWVVTSEAFF. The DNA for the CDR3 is TGTGCCACCAGCTCAGAGTGGGTGGTTACGTCTGAAGCTTTCTTT.

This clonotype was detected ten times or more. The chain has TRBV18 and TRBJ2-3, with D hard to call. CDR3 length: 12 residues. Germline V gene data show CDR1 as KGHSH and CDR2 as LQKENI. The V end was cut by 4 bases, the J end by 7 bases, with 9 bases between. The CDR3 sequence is CASSHPANTQYF. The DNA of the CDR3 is TGTGCCAGCTCACATCCGGCAAATACGCAGTATTTT.

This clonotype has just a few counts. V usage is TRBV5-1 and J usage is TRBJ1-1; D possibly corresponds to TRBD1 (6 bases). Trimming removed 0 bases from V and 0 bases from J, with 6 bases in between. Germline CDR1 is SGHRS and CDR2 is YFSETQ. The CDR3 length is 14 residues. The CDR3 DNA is TGCGCCAGCAGCTTGGGACAGGTGAACACTGAAGCTTTCTTT. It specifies CASSLGQVNTEAFF.

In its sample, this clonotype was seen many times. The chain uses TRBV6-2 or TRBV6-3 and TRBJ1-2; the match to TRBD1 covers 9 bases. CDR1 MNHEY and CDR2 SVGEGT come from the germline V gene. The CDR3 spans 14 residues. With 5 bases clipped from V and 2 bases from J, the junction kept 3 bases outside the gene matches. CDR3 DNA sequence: TGTGCCAGCAGTCCCGGGACAGGGAACTATGGCTACACCTTC. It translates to CASSPGTGNYGYTF.

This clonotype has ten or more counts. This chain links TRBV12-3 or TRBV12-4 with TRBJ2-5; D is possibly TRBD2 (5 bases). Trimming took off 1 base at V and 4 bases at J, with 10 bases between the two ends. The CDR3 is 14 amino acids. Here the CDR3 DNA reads TGTGCCAGCAGTTTAGTTCTAGCCAGAGAGACCCAGTACTTC. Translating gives CASSLVLARETQYF.